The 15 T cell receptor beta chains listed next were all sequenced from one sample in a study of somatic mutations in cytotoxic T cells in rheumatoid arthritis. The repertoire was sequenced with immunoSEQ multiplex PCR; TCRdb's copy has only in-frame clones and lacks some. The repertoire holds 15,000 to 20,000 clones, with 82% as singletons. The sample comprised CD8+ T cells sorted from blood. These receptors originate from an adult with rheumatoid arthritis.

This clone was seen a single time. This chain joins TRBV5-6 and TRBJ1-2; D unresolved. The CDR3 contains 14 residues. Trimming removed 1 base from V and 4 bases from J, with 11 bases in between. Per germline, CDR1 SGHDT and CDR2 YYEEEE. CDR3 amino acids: CASSLLAAVYGYTF. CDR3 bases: TGTGCCAGCAGCTTGTTGGCAGCGGTCTATGGCTACACCTTC.

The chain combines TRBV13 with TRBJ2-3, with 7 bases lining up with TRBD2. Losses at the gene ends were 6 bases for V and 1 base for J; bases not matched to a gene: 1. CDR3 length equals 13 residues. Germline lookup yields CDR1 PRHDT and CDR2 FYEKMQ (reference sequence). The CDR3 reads CASSAGGTDTQYF. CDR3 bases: TGTGCCAGCAGTGCGGGGGGCACAGATACGCAGTATTTT.

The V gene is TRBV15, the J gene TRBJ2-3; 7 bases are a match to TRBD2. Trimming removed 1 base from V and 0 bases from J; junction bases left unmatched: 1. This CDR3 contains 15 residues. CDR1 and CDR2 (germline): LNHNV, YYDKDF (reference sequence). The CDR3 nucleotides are TGTGCCACCAGCAGAGGGCGGGGGAGCACAGATACGCAGTATTTT. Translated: CATSRGRGSTDTQYF.

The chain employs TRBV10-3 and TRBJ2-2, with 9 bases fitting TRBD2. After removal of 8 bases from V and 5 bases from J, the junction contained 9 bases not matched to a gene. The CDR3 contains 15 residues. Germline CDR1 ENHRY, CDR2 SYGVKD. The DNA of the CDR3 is TGTGCCATCGATGCGGGAGGGAAGGGTACCGGGGAGCTGTTTTTT. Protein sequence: CAIDAGGKGTGELFF.

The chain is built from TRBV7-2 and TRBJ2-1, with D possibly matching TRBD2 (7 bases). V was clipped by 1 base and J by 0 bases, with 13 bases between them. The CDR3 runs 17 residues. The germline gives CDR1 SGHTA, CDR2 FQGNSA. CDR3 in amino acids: CASSLVGGPSSYNEQFF. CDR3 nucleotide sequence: TGTGCCAGCAGCTTAGTGGGGGGGCCGAGCTCCTACAATGAGCAGTTCTTC.

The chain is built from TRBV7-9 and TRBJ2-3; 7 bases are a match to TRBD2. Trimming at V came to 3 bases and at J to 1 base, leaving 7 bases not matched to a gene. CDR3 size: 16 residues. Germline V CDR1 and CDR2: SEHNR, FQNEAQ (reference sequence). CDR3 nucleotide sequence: TGTGCCAGCAGCTTGGGAGGACTAGTGCGCACAGATACGCAGTATTTT. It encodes CASSLGGLVRTDTQYF.

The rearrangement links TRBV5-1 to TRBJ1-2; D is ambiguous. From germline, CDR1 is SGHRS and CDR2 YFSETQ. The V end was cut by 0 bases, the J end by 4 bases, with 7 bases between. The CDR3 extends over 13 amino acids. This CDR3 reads CASSLESVYGYTF. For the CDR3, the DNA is TGCGCCAGCAGCTTGGAGTCGGTCTATGGCTACACCTTC.

The CDR3 is CASSSGSSYEQYF. Here the CDR3 DNA reads TGTGCCAGCAGCTCCGGTAGCTCCTACGAGCAGTACTTC. The rearrangement links TRBV11-1 to TRBJ2-7, with no clear D. V dropped 4 bases and J dropped 0 bases, with 7 bases sitting between them. This CDR3 has 13 amino acids. Germline V gene data show CDR1 as SGHAT and CDR2 as FQDESV (reference sequence).

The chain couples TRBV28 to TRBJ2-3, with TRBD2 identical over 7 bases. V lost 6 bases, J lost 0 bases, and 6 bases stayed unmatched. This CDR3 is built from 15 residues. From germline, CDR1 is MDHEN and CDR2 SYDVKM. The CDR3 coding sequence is TGTGCCAGCAGCCCAGCGGGAACTAGCACAGATACGCAGTATTTT. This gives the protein CASSPAGTSTDTQYF.

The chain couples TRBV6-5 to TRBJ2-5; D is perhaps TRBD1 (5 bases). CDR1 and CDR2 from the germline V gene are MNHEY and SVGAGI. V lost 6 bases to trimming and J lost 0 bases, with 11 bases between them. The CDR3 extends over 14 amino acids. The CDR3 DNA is TGTGCCAGCAGCCCAGGGATGAACCAAGAGACCCAGTACTTC. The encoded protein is CASSPGMNQETQYF.

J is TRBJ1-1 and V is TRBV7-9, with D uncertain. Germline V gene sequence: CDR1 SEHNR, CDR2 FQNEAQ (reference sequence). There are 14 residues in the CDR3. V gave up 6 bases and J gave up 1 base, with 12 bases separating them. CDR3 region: CASSFVEANTEAFF. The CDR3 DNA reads TGTGCCAGCAGTTTCGTTGAAGCGAACACTGAAGCTTTCTTT. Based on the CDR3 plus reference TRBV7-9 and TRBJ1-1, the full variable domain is DTGVSQNPRHKITKRGQNVTFRCDPISEHNRLYWYRQTLGQGPEFLTYFQNEAQLEKSRLLSDRFSAERPKGSFSTLEIQRTEQGDSAMYLCASSFVEANTEAFFGQGTRLTVV.

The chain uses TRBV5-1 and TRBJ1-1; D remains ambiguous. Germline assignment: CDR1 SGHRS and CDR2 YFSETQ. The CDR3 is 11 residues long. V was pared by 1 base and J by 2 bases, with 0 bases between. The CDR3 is CASSLNTEAFF. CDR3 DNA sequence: TGCGCCAGCAGCTTGAACACTGAAGCTTTCTTT.

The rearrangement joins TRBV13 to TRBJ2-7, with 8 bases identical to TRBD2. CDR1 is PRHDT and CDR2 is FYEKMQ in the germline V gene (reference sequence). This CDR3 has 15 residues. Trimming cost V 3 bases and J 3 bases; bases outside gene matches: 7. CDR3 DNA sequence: TGTGCCAGCAGCTTTTCGGGGGGGAACAGCTACGAGCAGTACTTC. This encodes CASSFSGGNSYEQYF.

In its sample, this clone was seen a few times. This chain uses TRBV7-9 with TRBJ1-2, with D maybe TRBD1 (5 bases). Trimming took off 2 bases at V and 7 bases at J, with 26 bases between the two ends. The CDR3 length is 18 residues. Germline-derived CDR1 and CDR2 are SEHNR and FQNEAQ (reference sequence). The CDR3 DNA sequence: TGTGCCAGCAGCTTATTGGTGTTGCGGGAGGGGACTTCGTTTGGCTACACCTTC. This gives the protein CASSLLVLREGTSFGYTF.

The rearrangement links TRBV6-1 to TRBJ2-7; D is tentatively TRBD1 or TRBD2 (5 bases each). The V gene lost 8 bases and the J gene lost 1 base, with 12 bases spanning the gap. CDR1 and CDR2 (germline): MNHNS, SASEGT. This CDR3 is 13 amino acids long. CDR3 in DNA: TGTGCCAGCTCCCGGGACCGATCCTACGAGCAGTACTTC. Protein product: CASSRDRSYEQYF.